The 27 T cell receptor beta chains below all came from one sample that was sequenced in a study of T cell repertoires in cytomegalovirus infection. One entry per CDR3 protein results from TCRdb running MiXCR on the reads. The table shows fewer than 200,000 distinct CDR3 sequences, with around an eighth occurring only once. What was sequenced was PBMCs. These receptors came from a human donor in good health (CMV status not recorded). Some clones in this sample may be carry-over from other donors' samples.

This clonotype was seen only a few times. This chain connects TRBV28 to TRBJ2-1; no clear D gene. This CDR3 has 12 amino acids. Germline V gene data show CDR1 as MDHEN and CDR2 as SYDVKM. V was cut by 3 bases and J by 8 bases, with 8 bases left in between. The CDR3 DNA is TGTGCCAGCAGTTTGTCTGGGGATGAGCAGTTCTTC. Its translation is CASSLSGDEQFF.

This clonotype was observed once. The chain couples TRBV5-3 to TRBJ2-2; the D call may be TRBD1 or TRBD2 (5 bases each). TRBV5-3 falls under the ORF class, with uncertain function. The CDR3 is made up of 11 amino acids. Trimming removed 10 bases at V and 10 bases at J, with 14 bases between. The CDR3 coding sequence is TGTGCCTCACGGGGCGGTCCGGAGCTGTTTTTT. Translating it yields CASRGGPELFF.

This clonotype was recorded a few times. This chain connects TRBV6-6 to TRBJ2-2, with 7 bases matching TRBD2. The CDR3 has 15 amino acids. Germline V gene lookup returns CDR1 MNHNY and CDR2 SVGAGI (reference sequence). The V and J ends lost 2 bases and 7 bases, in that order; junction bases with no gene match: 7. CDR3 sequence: CASSYRGVQGGELFF. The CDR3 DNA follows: TGTGCCAGCAGTTACCGGGGGGTTCAGGGCGGGGAGCTGTTTTTT.

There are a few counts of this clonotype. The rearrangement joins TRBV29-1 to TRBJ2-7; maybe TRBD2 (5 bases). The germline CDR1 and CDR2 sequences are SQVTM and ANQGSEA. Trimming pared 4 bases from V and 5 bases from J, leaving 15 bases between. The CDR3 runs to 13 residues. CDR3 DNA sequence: TGCAGCGTTGGTGAGCGGAACAGAAACGAGCAGTACTTC. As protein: CSVGERNRNEQYF.

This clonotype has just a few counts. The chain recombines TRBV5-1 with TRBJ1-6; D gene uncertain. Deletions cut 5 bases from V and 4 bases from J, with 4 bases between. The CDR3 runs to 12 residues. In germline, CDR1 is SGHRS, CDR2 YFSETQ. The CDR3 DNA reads TGCGCCAGCAGAAAATATAATTCACCCCTCCACTTT. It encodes CASRKYNSPLHF.

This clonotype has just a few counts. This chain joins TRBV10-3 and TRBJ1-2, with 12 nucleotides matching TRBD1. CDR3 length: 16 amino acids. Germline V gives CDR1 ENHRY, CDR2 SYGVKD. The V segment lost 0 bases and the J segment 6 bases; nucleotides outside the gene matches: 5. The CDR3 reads CAISESGQGARNGYTF. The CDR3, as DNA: TGTGCCATCAGTGAGTCGGGACAGGGGGCGAGGAATGGCTACACCTTC.

CDR3 coding DNA: TGCAGCGTTGAAAGTGGGTATGAGCAGTTCTTC. As protein: CSVESGYEQFF. The V and J genes are TRBV29-1 and TRBJ2-1; D ambiguous. The CDR3 totals 11 residues. With 2 bases removed from V and 8 bases from J, the gap between germline ends came to 7 bases. CDR1 and CDR2 (germline): SQVTM, ANQGSEA.

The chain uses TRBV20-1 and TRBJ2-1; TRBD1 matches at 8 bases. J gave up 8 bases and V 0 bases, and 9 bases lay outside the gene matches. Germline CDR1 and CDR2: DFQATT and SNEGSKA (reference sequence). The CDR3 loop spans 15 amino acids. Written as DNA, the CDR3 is TGCAGTGCTAGAGATCCGACAGGGGCATCGGATGAGCAGTTCTTC. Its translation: CSARDPTGASDEQFF.

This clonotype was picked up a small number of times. CDR3 region: CSARAGGPETQYF. CDR3 in DNA: TGCAGTGCTAGAGCGGGGGGGCCAGAGACCCAGTACTTC. This sequence joins TRBV20-1 and TRBJ2-5; TRBD2 agrees at 8 bases. CDR1 and CDR2 from the germline V gene are DFQATT and SNEGSKA (reference sequence). V trimming: 1 base; J trimming: 4 bases; junction bases outside the gene matches: 2. This CDR3 comprises 13 residues.

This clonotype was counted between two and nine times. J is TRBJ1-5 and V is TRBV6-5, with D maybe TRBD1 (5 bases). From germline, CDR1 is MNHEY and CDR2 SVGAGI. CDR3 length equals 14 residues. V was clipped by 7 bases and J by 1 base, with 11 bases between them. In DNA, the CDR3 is TGTGCCAGCAACGACGGGGCGAGCAATCAGCCCCAGCATTTT. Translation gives CASNDGASNQPQHF.

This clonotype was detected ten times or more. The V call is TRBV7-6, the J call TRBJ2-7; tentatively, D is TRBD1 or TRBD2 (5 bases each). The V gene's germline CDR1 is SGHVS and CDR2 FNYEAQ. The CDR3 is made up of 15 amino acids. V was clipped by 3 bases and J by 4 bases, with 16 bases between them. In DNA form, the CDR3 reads TGTGCCAGCAGCTTCGACGGAGCAGAGGGGTACGAGCAGTACTTC. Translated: CASSFDGAEGYEQYF.

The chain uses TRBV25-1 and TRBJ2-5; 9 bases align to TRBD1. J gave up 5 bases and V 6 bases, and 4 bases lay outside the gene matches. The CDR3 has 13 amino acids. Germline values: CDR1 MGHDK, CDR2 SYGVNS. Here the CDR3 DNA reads TGTGCCAGCAGCACAGGGGGCCGGGAGACCCAGTACTTC. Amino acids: CASSTGGRETQYF.

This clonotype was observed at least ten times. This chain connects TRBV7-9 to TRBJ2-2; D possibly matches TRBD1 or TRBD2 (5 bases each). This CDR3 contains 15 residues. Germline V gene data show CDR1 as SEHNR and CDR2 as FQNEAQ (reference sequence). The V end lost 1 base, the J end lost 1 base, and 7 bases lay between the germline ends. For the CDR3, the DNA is TGTGCCAGCAGCTTAGGAGGGGAGAACACCGGGGAGCTGTTTTTT. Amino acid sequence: CASSLGGENTGELFF. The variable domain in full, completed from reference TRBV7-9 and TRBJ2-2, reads DTGVSQNPRHKITKRGQNVTFRCDPISEHNRLYWYRQTLGQGPEFLTYFQNEAQLEKSRLLSDRFSAERPKGSFSTLEIQRTEQGDSAMYLCASSLGGENTGELFFGEGSRLTVL.

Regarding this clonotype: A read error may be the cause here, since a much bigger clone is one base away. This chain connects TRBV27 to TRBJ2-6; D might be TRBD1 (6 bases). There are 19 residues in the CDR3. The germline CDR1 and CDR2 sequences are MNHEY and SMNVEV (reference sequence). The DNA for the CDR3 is TGTGCCAGCAGTTTATCGAACGGGACACTTATCTCTGGCGCCAACGTCCCGACTTTC. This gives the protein CASSLSNGTLISGANVPTF. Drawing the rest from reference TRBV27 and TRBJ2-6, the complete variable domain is EAQVTQNPRYLITVTGKKLTVTCSQNMNHEYMSWYRQDPGLGLRQIYYSMNVEVTDKGDVPEGYKVSRKEKRNFPLILESPSPNQTSLYFCASSLSNGTLISGANVPTFGAGSRLTVL.

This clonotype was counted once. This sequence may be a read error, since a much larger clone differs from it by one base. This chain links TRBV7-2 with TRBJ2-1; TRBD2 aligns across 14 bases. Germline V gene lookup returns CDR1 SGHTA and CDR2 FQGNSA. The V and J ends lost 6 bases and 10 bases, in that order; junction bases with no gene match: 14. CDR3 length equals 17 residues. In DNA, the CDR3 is TGTGCCAGCAGGGCGACTAGCGGGAGGGGGGGGGGCGGGGAGCAGTTCTTC. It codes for CASRATSGRGGGGEQFF.

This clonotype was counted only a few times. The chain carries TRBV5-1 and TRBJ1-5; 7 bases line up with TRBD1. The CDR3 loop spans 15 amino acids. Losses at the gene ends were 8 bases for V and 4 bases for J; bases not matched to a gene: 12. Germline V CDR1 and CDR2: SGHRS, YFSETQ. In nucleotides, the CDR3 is TGCGCCAGGGGAGACAGGGAGGGTCGAAATCAGCCCCAGCATTTT. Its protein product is CARGDREGRNQPQHF.

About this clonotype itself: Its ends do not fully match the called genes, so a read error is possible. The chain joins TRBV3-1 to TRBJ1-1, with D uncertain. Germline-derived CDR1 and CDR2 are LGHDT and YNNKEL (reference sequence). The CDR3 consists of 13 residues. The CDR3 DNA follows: TGTGCCAGCGGCCAAGAGTGGTCTGATGAAGCTTTCTTT. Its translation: CASGQEWSDEAFF.

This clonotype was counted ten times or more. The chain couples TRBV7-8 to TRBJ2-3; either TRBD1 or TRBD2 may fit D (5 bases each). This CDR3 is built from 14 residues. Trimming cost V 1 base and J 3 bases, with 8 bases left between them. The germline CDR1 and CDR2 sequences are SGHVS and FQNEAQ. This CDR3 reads CASSLGWGTDTQYF. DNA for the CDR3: TGTGCCAGCAGCTTAGGCTGGGGGACAGATACGCAGTATTTT. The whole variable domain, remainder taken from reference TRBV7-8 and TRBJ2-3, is GAGVSQSPRYKVAKRGQDVALRCDPISGHVSLFWYQQALGQGPEFLTYFQNEAQLDKSGLPSDRFFAERPEGSVSTLKIQRTQQEDSAVYLCASSLGWGTDTQYFGPGTRLTVL.

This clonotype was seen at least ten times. The CDR3, as DNA: TGTGCCAGCAGTTCCGATTGGGCAACTAATGAAAAACTGTTTTTT. Protein sequence: CASSSDWATNEKLFF. The chain joins TRBV2 to TRBJ1-4, with no clear D. The CDR3 sequence is 15 residues long. The V end lost 5 bases, the J end lost 0 bases, and 10 bases lay between the germline ends. Germline CDR1 SNHLY, CDR2 FYNNEI. Full variable domain (remainder filled in from reference TRBV2 and TRBJ1-4): EPEVTQTPSHQVTQMGQEVILRCVPISNHLYFYWYRQILGQKVEFLVSFYNNEISEKSEIFDDQFSVERPDGSNFTLKIRSTKLEDSAMYFCASSSDWATNEKLFFGSGTQLSVL.

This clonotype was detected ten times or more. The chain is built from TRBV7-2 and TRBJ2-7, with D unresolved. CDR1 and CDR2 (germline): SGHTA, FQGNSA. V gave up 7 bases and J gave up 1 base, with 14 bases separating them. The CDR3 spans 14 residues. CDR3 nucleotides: TGTGCCAGCACCCTAAGAGCCCAGTCCTACGAGCAGTACTTC. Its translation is CASTLRAQSYEQYF.

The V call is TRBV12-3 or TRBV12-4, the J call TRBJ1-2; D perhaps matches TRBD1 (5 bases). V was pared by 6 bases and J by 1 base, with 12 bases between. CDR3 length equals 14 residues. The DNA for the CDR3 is TGTGCCAGCAGAGTTGGGACGGTTAACTATGGCTACACCTTC. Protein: CASRVGTVNYGYTF.

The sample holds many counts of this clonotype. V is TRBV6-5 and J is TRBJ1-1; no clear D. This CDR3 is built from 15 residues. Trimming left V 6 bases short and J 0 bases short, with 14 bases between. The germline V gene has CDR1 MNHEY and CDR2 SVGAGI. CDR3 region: CASSPGSMMNTEAFF. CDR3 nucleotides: TGTGCCAGCAGCCCGGGGAGTATGATGAACACTGAAGCTTTCTTT.

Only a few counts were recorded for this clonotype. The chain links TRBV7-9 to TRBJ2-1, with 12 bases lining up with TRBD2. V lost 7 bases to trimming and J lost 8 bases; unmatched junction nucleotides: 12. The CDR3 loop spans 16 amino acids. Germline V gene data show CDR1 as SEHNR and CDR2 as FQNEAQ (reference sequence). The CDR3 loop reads CASIPTSGGTRHEQFF. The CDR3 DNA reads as TGTGCCAGCATCCCCACTAGCGGGGGGACCCGCCATGAGCAGTTCTTC.

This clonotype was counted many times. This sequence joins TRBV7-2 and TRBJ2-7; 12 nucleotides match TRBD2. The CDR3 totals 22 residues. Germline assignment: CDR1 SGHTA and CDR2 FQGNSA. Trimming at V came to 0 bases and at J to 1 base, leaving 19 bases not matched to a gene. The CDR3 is CASSLAMTGRGIGLAGSYEQYF. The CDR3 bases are TGTGCCAGCAGCTTAGCGATGACCGGCAGGGGCATTGGACTAGCGGGATCCTACGAGCAGTACTTC.

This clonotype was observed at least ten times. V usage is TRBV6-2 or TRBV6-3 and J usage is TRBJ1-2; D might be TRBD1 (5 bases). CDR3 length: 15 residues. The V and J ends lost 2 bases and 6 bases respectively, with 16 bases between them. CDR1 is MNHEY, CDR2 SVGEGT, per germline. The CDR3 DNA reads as TGTGCCAGCAGTTACCCGCTGACAATACAGGATGGCTACACCTTC. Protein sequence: CASSYPLTIQDGYTF.

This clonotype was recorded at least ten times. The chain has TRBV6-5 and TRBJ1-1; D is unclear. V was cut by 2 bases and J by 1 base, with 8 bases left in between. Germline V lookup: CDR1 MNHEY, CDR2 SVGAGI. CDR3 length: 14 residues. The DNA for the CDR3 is TGTGCCAGCAGTTACGTTGAAGGGAACACTGAAGCTTTCTTT. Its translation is CASSYVEGNTEAFF.

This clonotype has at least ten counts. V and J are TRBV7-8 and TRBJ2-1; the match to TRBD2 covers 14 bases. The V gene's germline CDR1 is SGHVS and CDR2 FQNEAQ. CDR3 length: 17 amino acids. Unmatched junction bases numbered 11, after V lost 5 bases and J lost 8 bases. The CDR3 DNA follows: TGTGCCAGCAGCCCGGGACTAGCGGGGGTAATCGGGCATGAGCAGTTCTTC. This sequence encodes CASSPGLAGVIGHEQFF.